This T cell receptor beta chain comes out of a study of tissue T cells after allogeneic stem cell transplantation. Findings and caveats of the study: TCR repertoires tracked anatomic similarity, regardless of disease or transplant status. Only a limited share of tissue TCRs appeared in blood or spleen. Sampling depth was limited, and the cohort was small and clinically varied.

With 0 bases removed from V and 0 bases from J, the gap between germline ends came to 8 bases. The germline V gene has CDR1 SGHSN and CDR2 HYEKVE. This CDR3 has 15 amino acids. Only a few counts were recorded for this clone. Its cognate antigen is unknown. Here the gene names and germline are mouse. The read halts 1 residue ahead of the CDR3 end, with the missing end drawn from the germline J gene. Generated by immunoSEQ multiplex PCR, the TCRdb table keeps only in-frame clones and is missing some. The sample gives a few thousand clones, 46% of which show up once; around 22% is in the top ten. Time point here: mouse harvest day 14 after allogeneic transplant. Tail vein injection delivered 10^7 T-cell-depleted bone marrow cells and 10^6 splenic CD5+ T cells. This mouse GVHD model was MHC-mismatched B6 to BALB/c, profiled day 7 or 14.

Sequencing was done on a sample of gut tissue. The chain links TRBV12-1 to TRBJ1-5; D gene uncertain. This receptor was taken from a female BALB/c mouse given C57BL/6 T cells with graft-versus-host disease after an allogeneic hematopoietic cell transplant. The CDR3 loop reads CASSLGRYNNQAPLF. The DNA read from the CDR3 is TGTGCCAGCTCTCTCGGCAGATATAACAACCAGGCTCCGCTT.